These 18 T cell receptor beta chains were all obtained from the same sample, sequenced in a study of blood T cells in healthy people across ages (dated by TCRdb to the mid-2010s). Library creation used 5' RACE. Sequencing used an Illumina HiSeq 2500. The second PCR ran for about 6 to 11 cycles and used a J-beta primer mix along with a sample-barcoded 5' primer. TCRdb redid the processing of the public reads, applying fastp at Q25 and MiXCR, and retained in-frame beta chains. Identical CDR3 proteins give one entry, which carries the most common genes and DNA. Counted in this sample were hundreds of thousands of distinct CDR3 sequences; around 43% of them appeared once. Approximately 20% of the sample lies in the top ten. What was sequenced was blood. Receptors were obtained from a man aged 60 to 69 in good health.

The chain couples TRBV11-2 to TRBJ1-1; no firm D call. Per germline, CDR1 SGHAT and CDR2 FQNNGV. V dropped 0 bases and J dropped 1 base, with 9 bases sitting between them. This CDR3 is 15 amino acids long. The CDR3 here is CASSLDPGPNTEAFF. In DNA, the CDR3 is TGTGCCAGCAGCTTAGATCCAGGACCGAACACTGAAGCTTTCTTT.

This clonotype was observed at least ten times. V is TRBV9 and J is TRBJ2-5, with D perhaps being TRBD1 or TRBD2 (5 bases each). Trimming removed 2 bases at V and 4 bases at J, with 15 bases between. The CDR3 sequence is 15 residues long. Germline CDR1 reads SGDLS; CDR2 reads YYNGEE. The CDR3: CASSVGTVDTETQYF. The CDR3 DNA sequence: TGTGCCAGCAGCGTCGGGACGGTCGACACAGAGACCCAGTACTTC.

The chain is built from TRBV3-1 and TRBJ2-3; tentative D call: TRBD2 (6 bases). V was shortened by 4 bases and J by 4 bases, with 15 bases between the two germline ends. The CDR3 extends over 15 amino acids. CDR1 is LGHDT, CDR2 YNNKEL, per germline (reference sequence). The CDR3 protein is CASSRFGGRADTQYF. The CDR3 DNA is TGTGCCAGCAGCCGCTTCGGGGGAAGGGCAGATACGCAGTATTTT.

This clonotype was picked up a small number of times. The CDR3 DNA is TGCAGCGTTTCCGGGACAGGGAACTATGGCTACACCTTC. Protein product: CSVSGTGNYGYTF. The rearrangement joins TRBV29-1 to TRBJ1-2, with 9 bases aligning to TRBD1. V lost 5 bases, J lost 2 bases, and 3 bases stayed unmatched. The CDR3 extends over 13 amino acids. Germline V CDR1 and CDR2: SQVTM, ANQGSEA.

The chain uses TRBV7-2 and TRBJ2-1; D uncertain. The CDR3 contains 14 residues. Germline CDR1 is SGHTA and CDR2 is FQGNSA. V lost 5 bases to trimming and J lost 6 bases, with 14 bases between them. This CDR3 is CASSLIRAANEQFF. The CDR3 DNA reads TGTGCCAGCAGCCTTATCCGGGCCGCCAATGAGCAGTTCTTC.

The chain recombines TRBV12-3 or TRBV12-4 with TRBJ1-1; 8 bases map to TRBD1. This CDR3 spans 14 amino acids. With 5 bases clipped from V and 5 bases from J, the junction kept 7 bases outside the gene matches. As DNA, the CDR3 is TGTGCCAGCAGTCGCAGGACAGGGACGACTGAAGCTTTCTTT. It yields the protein CASSRRTGTTEAFF.

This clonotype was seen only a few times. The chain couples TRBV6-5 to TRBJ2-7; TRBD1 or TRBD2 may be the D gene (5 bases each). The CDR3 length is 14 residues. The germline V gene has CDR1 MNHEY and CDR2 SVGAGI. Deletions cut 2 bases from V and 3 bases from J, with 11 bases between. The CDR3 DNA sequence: TGTGCCAGCAGTTACGAGCAGGGACGCTACGAGCAGTACTTC. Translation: CASSYEQGRYEQYF.

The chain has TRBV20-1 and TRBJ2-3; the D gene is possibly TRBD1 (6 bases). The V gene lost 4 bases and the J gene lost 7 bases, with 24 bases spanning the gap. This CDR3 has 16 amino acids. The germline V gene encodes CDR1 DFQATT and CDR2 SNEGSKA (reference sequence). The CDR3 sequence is CSATNPNRAGEYTQYF. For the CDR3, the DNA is TGCAGTGCTACCAACCCAAACAGGGCTGGTGAATATACGCAGTATTTT.

The CDR3 sequence is CASSFRGGQYTYEQYF. The DNA for the CDR3 is TGTGCCAGCAGCTTTAGGGGGGGACAGTACACCTACGAGCAGTACTTC. V usage is TRBV5-6 and J usage is TRBJ2-5; D may correspond to TRBD1 or TRBD2 (7 bases each). The J call is uncertain, as TRBJ2-7 better fits the DNA end. The germline V gene has CDR1 SGHDT and CDR2 YYEEEE. The CDR3 loop spans 16 amino acids.

CDR3 nucleotide sequence: TGCGCCAGCAGCTTGTCCAGCGCGCGGGAGACCCAGTACTTC. It specifies CASSLSSARETQYF. The chain combines TRBV5-1 with TRBJ2-5, with unresolved D. Germline loops: CDR1 SGHRS, CDR2 YFSETQ. The CDR3 length is 14 residues. V gave up 1 base and J gave up 5 bases, with 12 bases separating them.

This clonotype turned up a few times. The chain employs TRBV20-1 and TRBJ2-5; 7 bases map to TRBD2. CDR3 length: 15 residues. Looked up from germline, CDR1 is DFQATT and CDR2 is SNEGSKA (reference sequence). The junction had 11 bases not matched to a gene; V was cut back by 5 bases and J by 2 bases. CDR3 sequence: CSAGKSGKKQETQYF. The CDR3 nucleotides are TGCAGTGCTGGGAAGAGCGGGAAAAAACAAGAGACCCAGTACTTC.

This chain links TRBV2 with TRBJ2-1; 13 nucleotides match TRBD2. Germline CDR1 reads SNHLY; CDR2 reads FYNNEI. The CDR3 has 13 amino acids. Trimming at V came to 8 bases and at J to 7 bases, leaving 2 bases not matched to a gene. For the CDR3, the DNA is TGTGCCAGCGAGGGACTAGCGGGGAATGAGCAGTTCTTC. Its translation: CASEGLAGNEQFF.

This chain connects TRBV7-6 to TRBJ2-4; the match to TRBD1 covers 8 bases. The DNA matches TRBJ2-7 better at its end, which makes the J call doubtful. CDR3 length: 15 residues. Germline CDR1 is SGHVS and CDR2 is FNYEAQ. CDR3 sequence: CASSLWTGTGYEQYF. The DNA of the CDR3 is TGTGCCAGCAGCCTCTGGACAGGGACAGGATACGAGCAGTACTTC.

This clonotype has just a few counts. In nucleotides, the CDR3 is TGTGCCAGCAGCCCCTTAGCGGGGGGGCTAGATACGCAGTATTTT. This codes for CASSPLAGGLDTQYF. This chain connects TRBV6-5 to TRBJ2-3; TRBD2 aligns across 11 bases. CDR1 is MNHEY, CDR2 SVGAGI, per germline. V lost 6 bases, J lost 5 bases, and 7 bases stayed unmatched. This CDR3 region has 15 residues.

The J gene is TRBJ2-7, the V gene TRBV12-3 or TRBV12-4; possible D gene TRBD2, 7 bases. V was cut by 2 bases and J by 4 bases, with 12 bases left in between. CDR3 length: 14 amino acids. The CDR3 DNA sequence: TGTGCCAGCAGTTTAAGGGGGGGCCTATACGAGCAGTACTTC. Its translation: CASSLRGGLYEQYF.

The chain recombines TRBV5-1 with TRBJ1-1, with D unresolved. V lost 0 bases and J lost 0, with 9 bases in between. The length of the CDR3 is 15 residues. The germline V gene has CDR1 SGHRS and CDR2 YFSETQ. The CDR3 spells CASSLGVSVNTEAFF. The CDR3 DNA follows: TGCGCCAGCAGCTTGGGGGTGTCGGTGAACACTGAAGCTTTCTTT.

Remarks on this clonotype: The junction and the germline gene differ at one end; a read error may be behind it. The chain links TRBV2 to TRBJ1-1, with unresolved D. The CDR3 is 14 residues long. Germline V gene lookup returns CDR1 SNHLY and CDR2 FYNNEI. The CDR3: CASTFGRMNTGAFF. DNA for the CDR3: TGTGCCAGCACGTTCGGACGGATGAACACTGGAGCTTTCTTT.

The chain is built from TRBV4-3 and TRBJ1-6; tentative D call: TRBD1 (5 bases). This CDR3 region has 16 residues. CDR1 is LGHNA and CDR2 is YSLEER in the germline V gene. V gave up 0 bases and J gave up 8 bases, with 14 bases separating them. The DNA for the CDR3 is TGCGCCAGCAGCCAAGAGGGGACGGGTAAGGATTCACCCCTCCACTTT. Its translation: CASSQEGTGKDSPLHF.